This T cell receptor (beta chain) was sequenced during a study of T cells after yellow fever vaccination. Overall study context: Any fraction with a low cell number was prepared using SMART-Seq v4 Ultra Low Input. Points from the study as a whole: Post-booster repertoires contained most primary-vaccination clones again (approximately 95% CD4, roughly 90% CD8).

TCR cDNA was made by 5'RACE template switching, adding a universal primer site and UMIs. Each CDR3 protein is one row after TCRdb ran MiXCR on the 5' RACE reads. The sample lists nearly 350,000 distinct CDR3 sequences, 7% to 9% seen once, with 17% in the top ten. As for this clonotype: Its specificity is unknown.

Germline CDR1 and CDR2: SGDLS and YYNGEE. Trimming pared 0 bases from V and 9 bases from J, leaving 20 bases between. This CDR3 has 16 residues. V gene TRBV9 combines with J gene TRBJ2-3; D is unresolved. This clonotype originated in a man aged 18 to 29 who received the YFV17D yellow fever vaccine. Sequenced material: PBMCs, taken more than 40 days after the first yellow fever vaccination. The CDR3 DNA follows: TGTGCCAGCAGCGTAGCTCTTTCCAACGGTCGGCGGACGCAGTATTTT. Residues: CASSVALSNGRRTQYF.